A selection of T cell receptor beta chains follows, all from one sample in a study of shared clonotypes between healthy human individuals. Some clones are missing from TCRdb's copy, which holds only in-frame ones; the method was immunoSEQ multiplex PCR. Here the sample spans about 2.2 million clones, 80% to 95% being singletons. The sequencing sample was made of naive CD8+ T cells from PBMCs. The receptors derive from a man aged 18 to 29 in good health. Some clones in this sample may be carry-over from other donors' samples. The CDR3 runs from the conserved cysteine through the conserved F or W. Each record gives: J gene, D gene, clone size, V gene, CDR3 DNA, CDR3 protein. The D gene is left open where the match is weak. Clone size is shown for a subset of rows, as once, few, many or a class of expanded clone.

>TRBJ1-1|TRBD1|-|TRBV5-4
TGTGCCAGCAGCTTGCCGACAGGGGGCTCGACCACTGAAGCTTTCTTT
CASSLPTGGSTTEAFF
>TRBJ1-2|-|-|TRBV5-8
TGTGCCAGCAGCTTGGTTACAAGCCCCTATGGCTACACCTTC
CASSLVTSPYGYTF
>TRBJ2-7|-|-|TRBV7-9
TGTGCCAGCAGCTCGGGCGCCTTGCCGGCCTACGAGCAGTACTTC
CASSSGALPAYEQYF
>TRBJ1-4|TRBD1|-|TRBV5-1
TGCGCCAGCAGCCTCCACGACAGGGACCTAGAAAAACTGTTTTTT
CASSLHDRDLEKLFF
>TRBJ2-1|TRBD2|-|TRBV4-1
TGCGCCAGCAGCCCAGGACTAGCGGCTTACAATGAGCAGTTCTTC
CASSPGLAAYNEQFF
>TRBJ2-3|-|-|TRBV19
TGTGCCAGTAGTAGTCGTCGGCCCGCAGATACGCAGTATTTT
CASSSRRPADTQYF
>TRBJ2-7|-|-|TRBV5-5
TGTGCCAGCAGCTCGGCCCGTTCAGGGTTGGGCTCCTACGAGCAGTACTTC
CASSSARSGLGSYEQYF
>TRBJ2-5|TRBD1|few|TRBV19
TGTGCCAGTAGTATCAGGGACAGGGGAGAGACCCAGTACTTC
CASSIRDRGETQYF
>TRBJ1-4|-|-|TRBV19
TGTGCCAGTAGTGCCCGGACAACAACTAATGAAAAACTGTTTTTT
CASSARTTTNEKLFF
>TRBJ2-1|-|-|TRBV14
TGTGCCAGCAGCTTTGGGGGCGCATACCGGTTCTTC
CASSFGGAYRFF
>TRBJ1-2|TRBD1|-|TRBV19
TGTGCCAGTTCCTGGACAGGAACTAACTATGGCTACACCTTC
CASSWTGTNYGYTF
>TRBJ2-3|-|-|TRBV5-5
TGTGCCAGCAGCTTGGGTACAGGGAGACTCACAGATACGCAGTATTTT
CASSLGTGRLTDTQYF
>TRBJ2-1|TRBD2|-|TRBV7-9
TGTGCCAGCAGCTTACCAGCGGGAGGCCGGAATGAGCAGTTCTTC
CASSLPAGGRNEQFF
>TRBJ1-5|-|-|TRBV5-8
TGTGCCAGCAGCCCCTTAGGGGGGAGGAGCAATCAGCCCCAGCATTTT
CASSPLGGRSNQPQHF
>TRBJ2-2|-|-|TRBV10-3
TGTGCCATCAGTGAAGATCGACGTGACGTCCTAACCGGGGAGCTGTTTTTT
CAISEDRRDVLTGELFF
>TRBJ1-1|-|few|TRBV9
TGTGCCAGCAGCGCGGGACACATGAACACTGAAGCTTTCTTT
CASSAGHMNTEAFF
>TRBJ2-1|-|-|TRBV28
TGTGCCAGCAGTTTCGAGGGCCTCACCTACAATGAGCAGTTCTTC
CASSFEGLTYNEQFF
>TRBJ2-7|TRBD1|-|TRBV5-6
TGTGCCAGCAGCCCATGGGACAGGGACAGCTACGAGCAGTACTTC
CASSPWDRDSYEQYF
>TRBJ1-2|-|once|TRBV28
TGTGCCAGCAGTTACCGGGGGCCTGCTGGCTACACCTTC
CASSYRGPAGYTF
>TRBJ2-1|TRBD2|-|TRBV29-1
TGCAGCGTTGGTCTAGCGGGAACCTACAATGAGCAGTTCTTC
CSVGLAGTYNEQFF
>TRBJ1-2|-|-|TRBV7-9
TGTGCCAGCAGCCTCCCGGCAGGATTCGACTACACCTTC
CASSLPAGFDYTF
>TRBJ1-1|-|-|TRBV19
TGTGCCAGTGCCTCAGGGAGGAGTACTGAAGCTTTCTTT
CASASGRSTEAFF
>TRBJ2-1|TRBD1|-|TRBV28
TGTGCCAGCAGTCGACAGGGCCCGTCCGACAATGAGCAGTTCTTC
CASSRQGPSDNEQFF
>TRBJ2-7|-|-|TRBV28
TGTGCCAGCACCCTAGTACGGGGGCTCACCTACGAGCAGTACTTC
CASTLVRGLTYEQYF
>TRBJ1-4|TRBD1|-|TRBV6-1
TGTGCCAGCAGGGACGGGACAGGGCGGGGTGAAAAACTGTTTTTT
CASRDGTGRGEKLFF
>TRBJ2-7|TRBD1|-|TRBV14
TGTGCCAGCAGCCAAGGACAGGGCGTACCCTCCTACGAGCAGTACTTC
CASSQGQGVPSYEQYF
>TRBJ2-3|TRBD2|-|TRBV10-1
TGCGCCAGCAGTGAGACTAGCGGGAGGACTACAGATACGCAGTATTTT
CASSETSGRTTDTQYF
>TRBJ1-1|-|-|TRBV10-3
TGTGCCATCCGCCACGACGGGATAATGAACACTGAAGCTTTCTTT
CAIRHDGIMNTEAFF
>TRBJ2-1|TRBD2|-|TRBV13
TGTGCCAGCAGCCCGTTCCAGGGACTAGCGGAAGAACCCGCCTACAATGAGCAGTTCTTC
CASSPFQGLAEEPAYNEQFF
>TRBJ2-2|TRBD2|-|TRBV7-8
TGTGCCAGCAGCCCATCAGCGGGAGGGGTCGGGGAGCTGTTTTTT
CASSPSAGGVGELFF
>TRBJ2-5|-|-|TRBV4-1
TGCGCCAGCAGCCCGACTTTGCGGGAGACCCAGTACTTC
CASSPTLRETQYF
>TRBJ2-3|TRBD2|-|TRBV19
TGTGCCAGTAGTGGACGGACTAGCGGGAGGGCCTTTCTAGATACGCAGTATTTT
CASSGRTSGRAFLDTQYF
>TRBJ2-1|-|-|TRBV2
TGTGCCAGCGACCCCGGACCTGAGCAGTTCTTC
CASDPGPEQFF
>TRBJ2-1|TRBD1|-|TRBV19
TGTGCCAGTAGTGAGGACCGGGACAGGGGTTACAATGAGCAGTTCTTC
CASSEDRDRGYNEQFF
>TRBJ2-1|TRBD2|-|TRBV27
TGTGCCAGCTGGAAACAAAGCGGGAGGGTGTACAATGAGCAGTTCTTC
CASWKQSGRVYNEQFF
>TRBJ2-7|-|-|TRBV30
TGTGCCTGGAGTTCGAGACTGGGCGAGCAGTACTTC
CAWSSRLGEQYF
>TRBJ2-1|TRBD2|-|TRBV7-8
TGTGCCAGCAGCTTGGACGGACTAGCGGACTACAATGAGCAGTTCTTC
CASSLDGLADYNEQFF
>TRBJ2-7|-|once|TRBV7-6
TGTGCCAGCAGCTTAGGGCAGGGGCCGGGGGCCTACGAGCAGTACTTC
CASSLGQGPGAYEQYF
>TRBJ2-7|-|-|TRBV28
TGTGCCAGCAGACCCCGGAGGACCGATACCTCGACCTACGAGCAGTACTTC
CASRPRRTDTSTYEQYF
>TRBJ2-1|-|-|TRBV5-1
TGCGCCAGCACCAACTCGGACAACTTGTACAATGAGCAGTTCTTC
CASTNSDNLYNEQFF
>TRBJ2-7|-|-|TRBV5-1
TGCGCCAGCAGCTGGGCCGCCGGGGGACAGCCTCGCGAGCAGTACTTC
CASSWAAGGQPREQYF
>TRBJ2-1|TRBD1|-|TRBV5-1
TGCGCCAGCAGCTTGGGGCAGGGGGCAGGCAATGAGCAGTTCTTC
CASSLGQGAGNEQFF
>TRBJ2-1|-|-|TRBV7-9
TGTGCCAGCAGCTTACGAGACATCTCGGGCAATGAGCAGTTCTTC
CASSLRDISGNEQFF
>TRBJ2-2|-|-|TRBV27
TGTGCCAGCAGCCACATTGGCACCGGGGAGCTGTTTTTT
CASSHIGTGELFF
>TRBJ2-1|-|-|TRBV5-1
TGCGCCAGCAGCTTGGGGGCGCGTCGGATTTACAATGAGCAGTTCTTC
CASSLGARRIYNEQFF
>TRBJ2-7|-|-|TRBV7-8
TGTGCCAGCAGCCAAAGAGACGGAGCCTACGAGCAGTACTTC
CASSQRDGAYEQYF
>TRBJ2-7|-|-|TRBV14
TGTGCCAGCAGCCGTGGACAGGGACTACTGTCCTACGAGCAGTACTTC
CASSRGQGLLSYEQYF
>TRBJ2-7|TRBD2|-|TRBV27
TGTGCCAGCAGTTACCTAGCGGGAAGGGCTCCGGGCGAGCAGTACTTC
CASSYLAGRAPGEQYF
>TRBJ2-3|TRBD2|-|TRBV7-9
TGTGCCAGCAGCAGGACTAGCGGGGCCACAGATACGCAGTATTTT
CASSRTSGATDTQYF
>TRBJ1-2|-|-|TRBV2
TGTGCCAGCAGTGATGGGGGTTTTGGCTACACCTTC
CASSDGGFGYTF
>TRBJ2-4|TRBD2|-|TRBV4-3
TGCGCCAGCAGCTCAGGGGCTAGCGGGAGGCCCCAGAGCCAAAACATTCAGTACTTC
CASSSGASGRPQSQNIQYF
>TRBJ2-1|TRBD2|-|TRBV6-1
TGTGCCAGCAGTGAGATAATCGGCGGGAGTGCCTACAATGAGCAGTTCTTC
CASSEIIGGSAYNEQFF
>TRBJ2-3|-|-|TRBV6-1
TGTGCCAGCAGTGTAGCGGCTGGAGGGCCCGGCACAGATACGCAGTATTTT
CASSVAAGGPGTDTQYF
>TRBJ2-1|-|-|TRBV15
TGTGCCACCAGCACACGGCTACCTTACAATGAGCAGTTCTTC
CATSTRLPYNEQFF
>TRBJ2-5|-|-|TRBV6-5
TGTGCCAGCAGTTATTTGGCCGGGGTGGGTGAGACCCAGTACTTC
CASSYLAGVGETQYF
>TRBJ1-5|-|-|TRBV7-8
TGTGCCAGCAGCCTTGGACTAGCCCCGGGTAGCAATCAGCCCCAGCATTTT
CASSLGLAPGSNQPQHF
>TRBJ2-2|-|-|TRBV15
TGTGCCACAACAGGGTGGTACACCGGGGAGCTGTTTTTT
CATTGWYTGELFF
>TRBJ2-1|TRBD1|-|TRBV5-1
TGCGCCAGCAGCAAAGAGGGGGCAGCAAATGAGCAGTTCTTC
CASSKEGAANEQFF
>TRBJ2-6|-|-|TRBV5-4
TGTGCCAGCAGCCTGGGGGGATTCGGGGCCAACGTCCTGACTTTC
CASSLGGFGANVLTF
>TRBJ2-5|TRBD2|-|TRBV6-6
TGTGCCAGCAGTTATCAGCGGGAGGAGACCCAGTACTTC
CASSYQREETQYF